Below are 31 T cell receptor beta chains sequenced from a single sample in a study of T cells expressing NK-cell markers. TCRdb reprocessed the 5' RACE reads; each CDR3 protein has one entry and no DNA is given. Recorded for this sample: fewer than 400,000 distinct CDR3 sequences. The source material was blood T cells: a sorted CD56 or NKG2C T cell subset, CD4+ or CD8+ T cells, or bulk PBMC T cells (not recorded which). All receptors derive from a man aged 18 to 69 in good health.

The gene calls are TRBV3-1 and TRBJ2-5; TCRdb calls TRBD2, which cannot be checked without DNA. Germline CDR1 LGHDT, CDR2 YNNKEL (reference sequence). This CDR3 comprises 14 residues. CDR3 amino acids: CASSQRAGEKTQYF.

This sequence joins TRBV7-9 and TRBJ2-7; TCRdb outputs TRBD1, but without DNA this stays unchecked. Germline V gene data show CDR1 as SEHNR and CDR2 as FQNEAQ (reference sequence). This CDR3 is built from 15 residues. The chain's CDR3 is CASSPGQGAFGEQYF.

This chain joins TRBV4-1 and TRBJ2-3. Germline CDR1 and CDR2: MGHRA and YSYEKL. This CDR3 is 15 amino acids long. CDR3 loop: CASSRVGVAPDTQYF.

The V and J genes are TRBV5-1 and TRBJ1-6. Germline V gene data show CDR1 as SGHRS and CDR2 as YFSETQ. This CDR3 has 13 residues. This CDR3 is CASREGRESPLHF.

The V gene is TRBV20-1, the J gene TRBJ2-3; the D call from TCRdb, TRBD2, cannot be confirmed without DNA. Germline V lookup: CDR1 DFQATT, CDR2 SNEGSKA (reference sequence). CDR3 size: 15 residues. The CDR3 loop reads CSARGQRSSTDTQYF.

The chain employs TRBV7-3 and TRBJ2-2; TCRdb's D call, TRBD1, is unchecked because there is no DNA. Per the germline V gene, CDR1 is SGHTA and CDR2 is FQGTGA. This CDR3 spans 16 amino acids. This CDR3 reads CASSFSRGGVSGELFF.

The rearrangement uses TRBV5-1 and TRBJ1-2; no DNA is available, so the TRBD1 call from TCRdb remains unchecked. The CDR3 contains 15 residues. Germline values: CDR1 SGHRS, CDR2 YFSETQ. CDR3 loop: CASSWDGQGARGYTF.

V usage is TRBV2 and J usage is TRBJ2-3. The CDR3 sequence is 12 residues long. Germline V lookup: CDR1 SNHLY, CDR2 FYNNEI. This CDR3 reads CASSEAVDTQYF. Full variable domain (missing parts from reference TRBV2 and TRBJ2-3): EPEVTQTPSHQVTQMGQEVILRCVPISNHLYFYWYRQILGQKVEFLVSFYNNEISEKSEIFDDQFSVERPDGSNFTLKIRSTKLEDSAMYFCASSEAVDTQYFGPGTRLTVL.

The rearrangement joins TRBV7-8 to TRBJ2-5; without DNA, the TCRdb call of TRBD1 cannot be checked. This CDR3 is built from 18 residues. Germline assignment: CDR1 SGHVS and CDR2 FQNEAQ. CDR3 in amino acids: CASSLRGTGGGIRETQYF. The variable domain in full, with the rest retrieved from reference TRBV7-8 and TRBJ2-5, is GAGVSQSPRYKVAKRGQDVALRCDPISGHVSLFWYQQALGQGPEFLTYFQNEAQLDKSGLPSDRFFAERPEGSVSTLKIQRTQQEDSAVYLCASSLRGTGGGIRETQYFGPGTRLLVL.

The chain joins TRBV21-1 to TRBJ2-5; TCRdb designates TRBD2, a call that cannot be tested without DNA. TRBV21-1 is reported as a pseudogene. The CDR3 extends over 16 amino acids. Here the CDR3 reads CASSKTSGTNQETQYF.

The V and J genes are TRBV12-3 or TRBV12-4 and TRBJ1-4; the TCRdb D gene call, TRBD1, has no DNA to confirm it. This CDR3 is 13 amino acids long. The CDR3 loop reads CASAGPQAEKLFF.

The genes are TRBV15 and TRBJ1-1; the D gene TCRdb calls, TRBD1, cannot be checked with no DNA. Per the germline V gene, CDR1 is LNHNV and CDR2 is YYDKDF (reference sequence). The CDR3 runs 15 residues. Here the CDR3 reads CATSSKTGGDTEAFF.

The rearrangement joins TRBV7-2 to TRBJ2-2; checking the TCRdb D call of TRBD2 is not possible without DNA. This CDR3 is 16 amino acids long. Looked up from germline, CDR1 is SGHTA and CDR2 is FQGNSA. CDR3 loop: CASSPPGTAVSGELFF.

The chain employs TRBV14 and TRBJ2-7; TCRdb outputs TRBD1, but without DNA this stays unchecked. Germline V gene data show CDR1 as SGHDN and CDR2 as FVKESK. The CDR3 has 18 amino acids. CDR3 sequence reads: CASSLTHLGQVNTHEQYF.

The J gene is TRBJ2-2, the V gene TRBV5-1; TCRdb selects TRBD1, and the lack of DNA leaves this call unchecked. The CDR3 extends over 15 amino acids. Germline CDR1 reads SGHRS; CDR2 reads YFSETQ. This chain's CDR3 is CASSGSRGYTGELFF.

The chain is built from TRBV3-1 and TRBJ2-1; TCRdb outputs TRBD1, but without DNA this stays unchecked. This CDR3 contains 11 residues. Germline loops: CDR1 LGHDT, CDR2 YNNKEL (reference sequence). This CDR3 reads CATGYADEQFF.

The chain joins TRBV6-1 to TRBJ2-5; TCRdb picks TRBD2, but there is no DNA to check that call. Germline lookup yields CDR1 MNHNS and CDR2 SASEGT. There are 16 residues in the CDR3. The CDR3: CASSRALAGGEETQYF.

The CDR3 loop is CASSSRQGGNTEAFF. This chain connects TRBV2 to TRBJ1-1; the D gene TCRdb calls, TRBD1, cannot be checked with no DNA. The CDR3 is 15 amino acids. Per germline, CDR1 SNHLY and CDR2 FYNNEI. Variable domain in full (rest from reference TRBV2 and TRBJ1-1): EPEVTQTPSHQVTQMGQEVILRCVPISNHLYFYWYRQILGQKVEFLVSFYNNEISEKSEIFDDQFSVERPDGSNFTLKIRSTKLEDSAMYFCASSSRQGGNTEAFFGQGTRLTVV.

This rearrangement joins TRBV5-4 to TRBJ1-2; with no DNA, the TCRdb D assignment of TRBD1 cannot be verified. CDR3 size: 13 residues. Per germline, CDR1 SGHNT and CDR2 YYREEE (reference sequence). The CDR3 loop is CASSARDSFGYTF.

CDR3 sequence: CASNSGGVMNTEAFF. This chain connects TRBV19 to TRBJ1-1. CDR3 length: 15 residues. Germline V gives CDR1 LNHDA, CDR2 SQIVND (reference sequence). Full variable domain (outside the CDR3, taken from reference TRBV19 and TRBJ1-1): DGGITQSPKYLFRKEGQNVTLSCEQNLNHDAMYWYRQDPGQGLRLIYYSQIVNDFQKGDIAEGYSVSREKKESFPLTVTSAQKNPTAFYLCASNSGGVMNTEAFFGQGTRLTVV.

The chain uses TRBV6-2 or TRBV6-3 and TRBJ2-1; the D call from TCRdb, TRBD2, cannot be confirmed without DNA. The CDR3 spans 19 residues. Germline lookup yields CDR1 MNHEY and CDR2 SVGEGT. This chain's CDR3 is CASTYWTSGGGSSYNEQFF.

V is TRBV6-5 and J is TRBJ1-2; TCRdb picks TRBD1, but there is no DNA to check that call. Looked up from germline, CDR1 is MNHEY and CDR2 is SVGAGI. CDR3 length: 11 residues. CDR3: CASSSGVGYTF.

This chain links TRBV4-1 with TRBJ2-3; no DNA is available, so the TRBD2 call from TCRdb remains unchecked. The CDR3 has 17 amino acids. Per germline, CDR1 MGHRA and CDR2 YSYEKL. This CDR3 reads CASSQVGLADSTDTQYF.

The chain couples TRBV20-1 to TRBJ1-3. This CDR3 has 14 residues. Germline CDR1 is DFQATT and CDR2 is SNEGSKA (reference sequence). CDR3 in amino acids: CSARMGGPGNTIYF.

The chain couples TRBV4-1 to TRBJ1-2; without DNA, the TCRdb call of TRBD1 cannot be checked. The CDR3 extends over 15 amino acids. Germline V gene lookup returns CDR1 MGHRA and CDR2 YSYEKL. Here the CDR3 reads CASSSSQGGDYGYTF.

The chain joins TRBV19 to TRBJ1-1; TCRdb's D call of TRBD1 is untestable without DNA. This CDR3 has 13 amino acids. Germline V gene sequence: CDR1 LNHDA, CDR2 SQIVND (reference sequence). The CDR3 protein is CASRRQGTREAFF.

V and J are TRBV13 and TRBJ1-2; TCRdb's D gene call, TRBD1, goes unchecked for lack of DNA. CDR3 length equals 14 residues. Germline CDR1 is PRHDT and CDR2 is FYEKMQ (reference sequence). The CDR3: CASSDLGPTRGYTF.

The chain uses TRBV7-2 and TRBJ2-7; TCRdb reports TRBD1, a call that lacks DNA to check it against. CDR1 and CDR2 from the germline V gene are SGHTA and FQGNSA. The CDR3 is 15 amino acids. The CDR3 loop reads CASSFPRTGLVEQYF.

CDR3 loop: CASSLAGGGLTDTQYF. The chain has TRBV7-2 and TRBJ2-3; without DNA, the TCRdb call of TRBD1 cannot be checked. The CDR3 is made up of 16 amino acids. In germline, CDR1 is SGHTA, CDR2 FQGNSA.

The gene calls are TRBV24-1 and TRBJ1-2. The length of the CDR3 is 14 residues. Germline V gives CDR1 KGHDR, CDR2 SFDVKD. CDR3 amino acids: CATSDLGRNYGYTF.

The J gene is TRBJ2-6, the V gene TRBV4-1. Germline V lookup: CDR1 MGHRA, CDR2 YSYEKL. This CDR3 is 19 amino acids long. The CDR3 reads CASSQDSGALYSGANVLTF.